The rows below give T cell receptor beta chains drawn from one sample of a study of blood T cell repertoires in COVID-19. Method: immunoSEQ multiplex PCR; TCRdb's copy keeps in-frame clones and lacks some. The data contain approximately 180,000 clones, approximately 92% of them singletons. Sequences were obtained from peripheral blood. The receptors here all came from a man in his fifties with acute or convalescent COVID-19. Each CDR3 is given with its conserved first and last residue. The D gene is left open where the match is weak. Expanded clones are given a class, and other clones once, few, many or no size at all.

TRBV7-9	TRBJ1-2	-	TRBD1	CASSLATGDGYTF	TGTGCCAGCAGCTTAGCCACAGGGGATGGCTACACCTTC
TRBV27	TRBJ2-1	-	TRBD2	CASSLTLAGGPSTRNEQFF	TGTGCCAGCAGTTTAACCCTAGCGGGAGGGCCCTCAACTCGGAATGAGCAGTTCTTC
TRBV30	TRBJ2-1	-	TRBD2	CAWNRLASHTHNEQFF	TGTGCCTGGAACAGACTAGCGTCCCACACCCACAATGAGCAGTTCTTC
TRBV6-2/TRBV6-3	TRBJ1-2	-	-	CASSIQGSSYGYTF	TGTGCCAGCAGCATACAGGGCTCGAGCTATGGCTACACCTTC
TRBV10-3	TRBJ2-1	-	TRBD1	CAISETGGAYNEQFF	TGTGCCATCAGTGAGACAGGGGGCGCCTACAATGAGCAGTTCTTC
TRBV7-9	TRBJ1-6	-	-	CASSPPGRQANSPLHF	TGTGCCAGCAGCCCCCCCGGCAGACAGGCCAATTCACCCCTCCACTTT
TRBV11-1	TRBJ1-2	once	-	CASSHDRNYGYTF	TGTGCCAGCAGCCACGACAGGAACTATGGCTACACCTTC
TRBV4-3	TRBJ1-2	-	-	CASSQDVAASEDGYTF	TGCGCCAGCAGCCAAGATGTAGCGGCCTCAGAAGATGGCTACACCTTC
TRBV5-1	TRBJ2-1	-	-	CASSLVASEYNEQFF	TGCGCCAGCAGCTTGGTGGCTAGCGAGTACAATGAGCAGTTCTTC
TRBV6-4	TRBJ1-5	once	-	CASSSEDGTNQHF	TGTGCCAGCAGTTCGGAGGATGGGACTAACCAACATTTT